These 20 T cell receptor beta chains were all obtained from the same sample, sequenced in a study of shared clonotypes between healthy human individuals. Clones were sequenced by immunoSEQ multiplex PCR, and TCRdb holds only the in-frame ones, with some missing. Of 2 million to 2.5 million clones listed, approximately 95% are singletons. Material for sequencing was naive CD4+ T cells from PBMCs. Subset described: CD45RA+ positively selected. These receptors were collected from a man between 18 and 35 years old in good health. Some clones in this sample may be carry-over from other donors' samples.

The chain links TRBV5-1 to TRBJ1-4, with D possibly matching TRBD1 (5 bases). The V gene's germline CDR1 is SGHRS and CDR2 YFSETQ. CDR3 length: 13 amino acids. The V end lost 4 bases, the J end lost 8 bases, and 12 bases lay between the germline ends. CDR3 DNA sequence: TGCGCCAGCAGCCCGGGACGGGGAGAAAAACTGTTTTTT. Its translation is CASSPGRGEKLFF. Filled out from reference TRBV5-1 and TRBJ1-4, the complete variable domain reads KAGVTQTPRYLIKTRGQQVTLSCSPISGHRSVSWYQQTPGQGLQFLFEYFSETQRNKGNFPGRFSGRQFSNSRSEMNVSTLELGDSALYLCASSPGRGEKLFFGSGTQLSVL.

J is TRBJ1-2 and V is TRBV6-6; D is undetermined. Trimming took off 0 bases at V and 2 bases at J, with 10 bases between the two ends. The germline V gene has CDR1 MNHNY and CDR2 SVGAGI (reference sequence). There are 15 residues in the CDR3. CDR3 residues: CASSYSSGPNYGYTF. The CDR3 DNA reads TGTGCCAGCAGTTACTCGAGCGGTCCCAACTATGGCTACACCTTC.

The V and J genes are TRBV5-1 and TRBJ1-4; D possibly corresponds to TRBD1 (6 bases). Trimming removed 4 bases at V and 7 bases at J, with 11 bases between. CDR3 length equals 13 residues. Germline assignment: CDR1 SGHRS and CDR2 YFSETQ. The CDR3 bases are TGCGCCAGCAGCGAGGGGGTGTTTGAAAAACTGTTTTTT. Protein: CASSEGVFEKLFF.

Turning to this clone: Other DNA sequences of this sample code for an identical CDR3. The chain couples TRBV7-2 to TRBJ2-5; 9 bases are a match to TRBD2. Trimming removed 4 bases from V and 5 bases from J; junction bases left unmatched: 5. CDR3 size: 14 residues. Germline CDR1 and CDR2: SGHTA and FQGNSA. The CDR3 loop reads CASSSGTSLETQYF. The CDR3 nucleotides are TGTGCCAGCAGCTCCGGGACTAGCTTGGAGACCCAGTACTTC.

This chain connects TRBV18 to TRBJ2-6, with TRBD1 matching over 10 bases. The CDR3 sequence is 20 residues long. The germline V gene encodes CDR1 KGHSH and CDR2 LQKENI. V gave up 3 bases and J gave up 2 bases; unmatched junction bases: 13. This CDR3 is CASSPEYYRDRGTGANVLTF. CDR3 sequence (DNA): TGTGCCAGCTCACCCGAGTATTACCGGGACAGGGGTACTGGGGCCAACGTCCTGACTTTC.

CDR3 bases: TGTGCCATCAGTGCGGCCGCAACCTACGAGCAGTACTTC. It is translated as CAISAAATYEQYF. The rearrangement uses TRBV10-3 and TRBJ2-7; no clear D. This CDR3 comprises 13 residues. From germline, CDR1 is ENHRY and CDR2 SYGVKD. V lost 4 bases and J lost 2, with 9 bases in between.

The chain carries TRBV9 and TRBJ2-4; 7 nucleotides agree with TRBD1. CDR3 size: 13 residues. CDR1 SGDLS and CDR2 YYNGEE come from the germline V gene. Losses at the gene ends were 4 bases for V and 8 bases for J; bases not matched to a gene: 6. CDR3: CASSINRGDIQYF. CDR3 bases: TGTGCCAGCAGCATAAACAGGGGAGACATTCAGTACTTC.

In this sample, this clone turned up once. The chain uses TRBV4-1 and TRBJ1-2; TRBD1 agrees at 10 bases. This CDR3 is built from 13 residues. V was clipped by 4 bases and J by 8 bases; unmatched bases: 4. Per the germline V gene, CDR1 is MGHRA and CDR2 is YSYEKL. CDR3 sequence (DNA): TGCGCCAGCAGCCGAGGGGACAGGGGCGGCTACACCTTC. Amino acids: CASSRGDRGGYTF.

The chain couples TRBV19 to TRBJ2-1, with TRBD1 as a possible D gene (6 bases). Germline CDR1 and CDR2: LNHDA and SQIVND (reference sequence). Trimming removed 5 bases from V and 0 bases from J, with 14 bases in between. The CDR3 is made up of 16 amino acids. The CDR3 DNA follows: TGTGCCAGTAGTTTTCACGTAGGGGGCTCCTACAATGAGCAGTTCTTC. This encodes CASSFHVGGSYNEQFF. The full variable domain, completed using reference TRBV19 and TRBJ2-1, is DGGITQSPKYLFRKEGQNVTLSCEQNLNHDAMYWYRQDPGQGLRLIYYSQIVNDFQKGDIAEGYSVSREKKESFPLTVTSAQKNPTAFYLCASSFHVGGSYNEQFFGPGTRLTVL.

V and J are TRBV5-8 and TRBJ2-2, with 9 bases aligning to TRBD2. V dropped 6 bases and J dropped 4; count of bases not matched to a gene: 10. CDR1 is SGHTS, CDR2 YDEGEE, per germline. The CDR3 sequence is 16 residues long. CDR3 coding DNA: TGTGCCAGCACCCTTCAGGGACTAGCCGGCACCGGGGAGCTGTTTTTT. Protein product: CASTLQGLAGTGELFF. Complete variable domain (other parts from reference TRBV5-8 and TRBJ2-2): EAGVTQSPTHLIKTRGQQATLRCSPISGHTSVYWYQQALGLGLQFLLWYDEGEERNRGNFPPRFSGRQFPNYSSELNVNALELEDSALYLCASTLQGLAGTGELFFGEGSRLTVL.

The chain uses TRBV7-2 and TRBJ2-3; the match to TRBD2 covers 8 bases. With 5 bases clipped from V and 3 bases from J, the junction kept 10 bases outside the gene matches. Germline V gene lookup returns CDR1 SGHTA and CDR2 FQGNSA. The CDR3 covers 16 residues. The CDR3 coding sequence is TGTGCCAGCAGCCGTAACGCCGGCGGGGGGACAGATACGCAGTATTTT. It specifies CASSRNAGGGTDTQYF.

This chain uses TRBV28 with TRBJ2-1, with D maybe TRBD1 (6 bases). Germline CDR1 reads MDHEN; CDR2 reads SYDVKM. V was pared by 6 bases and J by 9 bases, with 9 bases between. This CDR3 is built from 11 residues. Here the CDR3 DNA reads TGTGCCAGCAGCCGGACAGTTGAGCAGTTCTTC. This gives the protein CASSRTVEQFF. The full variable domain, its missing parts supplied by reference TRBV28 and TRBJ2-1, is DVKVTQSSRYLVKRTGEKVFLECVQDMDHENMFWYRQDPGLGLRLIYFSYDVKMKEKGDIPEGYSVSREKKERFSLILESASTNQTSMYLCASSRTVEQFFGPGTRLTVL.

CDR3 sequence reads: CASSGDREGEKLFF. The CDR3 DNA reads as TGCGCCAGCAGTGGGGACAGGGAAGGTGAAAAACTGTTTTTT. This chain joins TRBV10-1 and TRBJ1-4; 9 bases are shared with TRBD1. CDR1 is WNHNN and CDR2 is SYGVQD in the germline V gene (reference sequence). The CDR3 sequence is 14 residues long. The V gene end was trimmed by 4 bases and the J gene end by 7 bases; junction bases not matched to a gene: 4.

V usage is TRBV5-1 and J usage is TRBJ2-7; D is perhaps TRBD2 (6 bases). In germline, CDR1 is SGHRS, CDR2 YFSETQ. The germline V and J ends were trimmed by 3 bases and 0 bases, with 13 bases remaining between them. The CDR3 has 15 amino acids. The DNA for the CDR3 is TGCGCCAGCAGCTCCAATCGGGACTCCTCCTACGAGCAGTACTTC. It encodes CASSSNRDSSYEQYF.

The DNA for the CDR3 is TGTGCCAGCAGCAAAGGGGCAGGGGGAATGAGGGCCCTCCACTTT. Translating it yields CASSKGAGGMRALHF. J is TRBJ1-6 and V is TRBV6-1; 7 nucleotides align to TRBD1. The CDR3 loop spans 15 amino acids. CDR1 is MNHNS and CDR2 is SASEGT in the germline V gene. V lost 6 bases and J lost 14; bases outside the gene matches: 16.

V is TRBV28 and J is TRBJ1-2, with D perhaps matching TRBD1 (5 bases). CDR3 length equals 12 residues. Per germline, CDR1 MDHEN and CDR2 SYDVKM. Trimming took 10 bases from V and 4 from J, leaving 13 bases between them. CDR3 nucleotides: TGTGCCACCTGGGACGCCATCTATGGCTACACCTTC. It specifies CATWDAIYGYTF.

This clone was seen a few times. The V call is TRBV5-1, the J call TRBJ1-2, with 7 bases identical to TRBD1. The germline CDR1 and CDR2 sequences are SGHRS and YFSETQ. Trimming cost V 4 bases and J 6 bases; bases outside gene matches: 6. The CDR3 runs to 13 residues. CDR3 DNA sequence: TGCGCCAGCAGCCATGGGACAGTCGATGGCTACACCTTC. Protein: CASSHGTVDGYTF. The full variable domain, with the rest looked up from reference TRBV5-1 and TRBJ1-2, is KAGVTQTPRYLIKTRGQQVTLSCSPISGHRSVSWYQQTPGQGLQFLFEYFSETQRNKGNFPGRFSGRQFSNSRSEMNVSTLELGDSALYLCASSHGTVDGYTFGSGTRLTVV.

On this clone: Other DNA sequences in this specimen translate into the identical CDR3. The chain is built from TRBV6-1 and TRBJ2-1, with TRBD2 identical over 7 bases. Germline CDR1 MNHNS, CDR2 SASEGT. V lost 4 bases to trimming and J lost 0 bases; unmatched junction nucleotides: 0. The CDR3 extends over 14 amino acids. CDR3 DNA: TGTGCCAGCAGTGGCGGGAGCTCCTACAATGAGCAGTTCTTC. Translating it yields CASSGGSSYNEQFF.

The chain recombines TRBV6-6 with TRBJ1-4; 8 bases are a match to TRBD1. This CDR3 is 16 amino acids long. The V gene's germline CDR1 is MNHNY and CDR2 SVGAGI (reference sequence). Trimming at V came to 5 bases and at J to 11 bases, leaving 16 bases not matched to a gene. The CDR3 is CASSAPTGAITGKLFF. The CDR3 DNA follows: TGTGCCAGCAGTGCACCGACAGGGGCTATTACGGGGAAACTGTTTTTT.

With respect to this clone: The identical CDR3 is also encoded by other nucleotide sequences in the sample. V gene TRBV28 combines with J gene TRBJ2-1; possible D gene TRBD2, 6 bases. This CDR3 is built from 11 residues. Germline V gene lookup returns CDR1 MDHEN and CDR2 SYDVKM. Between the trimmed V and J ends, which lost 3 bases and 9 bases, there was a span of 6 bases. This chain's CDR3 is CASSLEGEQFF. The CDR3 nucleotides are TGTGCCAGCAGTTTGGAGGGTGAGCAGTTCTTC. The full variable domain, its missing parts supplied by reference TRBV28 and TRBJ2-1, is DVKVTQSSRYLVKRTGEKVFLECVQDMDHENMFWYRQDPGLGLRLIYFSYDVKMKEKGDIPEGYSVSREKKERFSLILESASTNQTSMYLCASSLEGEQFFGPGTRLTVL.